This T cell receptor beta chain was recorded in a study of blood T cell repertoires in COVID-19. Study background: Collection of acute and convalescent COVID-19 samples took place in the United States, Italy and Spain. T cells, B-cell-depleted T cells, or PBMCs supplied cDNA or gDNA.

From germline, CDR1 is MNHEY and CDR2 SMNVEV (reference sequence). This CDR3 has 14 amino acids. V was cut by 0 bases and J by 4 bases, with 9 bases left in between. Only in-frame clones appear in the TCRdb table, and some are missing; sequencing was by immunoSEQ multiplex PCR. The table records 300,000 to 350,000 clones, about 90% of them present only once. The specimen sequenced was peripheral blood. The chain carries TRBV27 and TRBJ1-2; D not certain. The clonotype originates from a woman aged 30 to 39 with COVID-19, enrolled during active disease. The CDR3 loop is CASSLSTPSYGYTF. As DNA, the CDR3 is TGTGCCAGCAGTTTATCGACTCCCTCCTATGGCTACACCTTC.